This T cell receptor beta chain was recovered during a study of blood T cell repertoires in COVID-19. V lost 6 bases to trimming and J lost 9 bases; unmatched junction nucleotides: 10. Germline lookup yields CDR1 MNHEY and CDR2 SVGAGI. The CDR3 runs to 14 residues. Assay used: immunoSEQ multiplex PCR; TCRdb lists only in-frame clones, some missing. The sample holds approximately 65,000 clones; roughly 80% are singletons and the top ten take 3.5% to 4%. Sequenced sample: PBMCs or T cells enriched from blood (not recorded which). The chain uses TRBV6-5 and TRBJ1-5; 8 bases align to TRBD1. The source is a woman aged 40 to 50 with acute COVID-19. CDR3 protein: CASSESGGPGPQHF. For the CDR3, the DNA is TGTGCCAGCAGCGAGTCAGGGGGCCCCGGGCCCCAGCATTTT.